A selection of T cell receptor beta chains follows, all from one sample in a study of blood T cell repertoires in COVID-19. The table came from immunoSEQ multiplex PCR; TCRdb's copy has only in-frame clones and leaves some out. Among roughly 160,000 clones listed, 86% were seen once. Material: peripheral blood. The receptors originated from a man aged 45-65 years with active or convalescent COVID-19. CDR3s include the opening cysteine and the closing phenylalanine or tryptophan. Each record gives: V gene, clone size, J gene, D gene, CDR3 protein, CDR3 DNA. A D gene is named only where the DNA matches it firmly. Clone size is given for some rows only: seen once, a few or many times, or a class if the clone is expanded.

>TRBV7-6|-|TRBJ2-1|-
CASSLEGLTYNEQFF
TGTGCCAGCAGCTTAGAGGGACTCACCTACAATGAGCAGTTCTTC
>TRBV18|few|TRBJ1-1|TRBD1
CASSTRTGGLTAFF
TGTGCCAGCTCAACTCGGACAGGGGGTTTAACAGCTTTCTTT
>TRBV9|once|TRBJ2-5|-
CASSSRPRAEETQYF
TGTGCCAGCAGCTCCAGACCCAGGGCCGAGGAGACCCAGTACTTC
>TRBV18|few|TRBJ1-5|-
CASSRGTQSNQPQHF
TGTGCCAGCTCACGAGGGACTCAGAGCAATCAGCCCCAGCATTTT
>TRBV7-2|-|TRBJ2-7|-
CASSLFPSGEQYF
TGTGCCAGCAGCTTATTTCCATCAGGCGAGCAGTACTTC
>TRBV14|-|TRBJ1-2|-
CASSLGGYGYTF
TGTGCCAGCAGCCTAGGGGGCTATGGCTACACCTTC
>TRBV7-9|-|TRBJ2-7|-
CASSPRTVSYEQYF
TGTGCCAGCAGCCCCAGGACAGTCTCCTACGAGCAGTACTTC
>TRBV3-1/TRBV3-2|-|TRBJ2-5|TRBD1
CASSQNRGTQETQYF
TGTGCCAGCAGCCAGAACAGGGGGACACAAGAGACCCAGTACTTC
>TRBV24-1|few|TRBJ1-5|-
CATSEPEGAPHQPQHF
TGTGCCACCAGTGAACCGGAGGGAGCCCCACATCAGCCCCAGCATTTT
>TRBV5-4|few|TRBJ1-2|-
CASSLEAQGPAGYTF
TGTGCCAGCAGCTTGGAGGCCCAGGGGCCCGCGGGCTACACCTTC
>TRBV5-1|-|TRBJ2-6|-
CASSAAPGANVLTF
TGCGCCAGCAGCGCGGCCCCTGGGGCCAACGTCCTGACTTTC
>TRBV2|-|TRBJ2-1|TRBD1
CASSEEGGTGSLF
TGTGCCAGCAGTGAAGAAGGGGGGACAGGGTCACTCTTC
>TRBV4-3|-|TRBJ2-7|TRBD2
CASSQDRTSEFYEQYF
TGCGCCAGCAGCCAAGACAGGACTAGCGAGTTCTACGAGCAGTACTTC
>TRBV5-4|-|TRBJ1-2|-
CASSFDGRGYPYYTF
TGTGCCAGCAGCTTCGATGGCAGGGGATACCCATACTACACCTTC
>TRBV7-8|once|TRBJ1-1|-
CASSTRTVWNTEAFF
TGTGCCAGCAGCACCCGGACAGTGTGGAACACTGAAGCTTTCTTT
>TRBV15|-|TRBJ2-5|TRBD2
CATSRDLILAGLAGPQETQYF
TGTGCCACCAGCAGAGATTTAATCTTGGCAGGACTAGCGGGACCCCAAGAGACCCAGTACTTC
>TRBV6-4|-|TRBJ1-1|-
CASSDRGGTEAFF
TGTGCCAGCAGTGACAGGGGTGGGACTGAAGCTTTCTTT
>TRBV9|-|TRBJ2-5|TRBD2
CASSQAGGRSGETQYF
TGTGCCAGCAGCCAAGCGGGGGGGCGGAGTGGAGAGACCCAGTACTTC
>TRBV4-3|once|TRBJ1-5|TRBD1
CAASRGARGQPQHF
TGCGCCGCTTCCAGAGGGGCCAGGGGGCAGCCCCAGCATTTT
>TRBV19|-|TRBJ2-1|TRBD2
CASSIGGGLAANNEQFF
TGTGCCAGTAGTATAGGAGGCGGGCTAGCGGCAAACAATGAGCAGTTCTTC
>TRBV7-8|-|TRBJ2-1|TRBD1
CASIRGGQGAYNEQFF
TGTGCCAGCATCCGGGGGGGACAGGGGGCTTACAATGAGCAGTTCTTC
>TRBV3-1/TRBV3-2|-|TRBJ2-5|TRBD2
CASSRAGTTKTQYF
TGTGCCAGCAGCCGTGCGGGGACTACAAAGACCCAGTACTTC
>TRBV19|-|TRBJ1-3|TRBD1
CASSRGGFSNTIYF
TGTGCCAGTAGCAGAGGGGGCTTCTCTAACACCATATATTTT
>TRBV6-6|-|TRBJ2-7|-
CASSRNDRRSSYEQYF
TGTGCCAGCAGTCGCAATGATAGGAGGAGCTCCTACGAGCAGTACTTC
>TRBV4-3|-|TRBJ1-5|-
CASSQALAGNQPQHF
TGCGCCAGCAGCCAAGCCTTGGCGGGCAATCAGCCCCAGCATTTT
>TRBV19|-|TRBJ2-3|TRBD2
CASSMVAASGSTDTQYF
TGTGCCAGTAGTATGGTGGCGGCTAGCGGAAGCACAGATACGCAGTATTTT